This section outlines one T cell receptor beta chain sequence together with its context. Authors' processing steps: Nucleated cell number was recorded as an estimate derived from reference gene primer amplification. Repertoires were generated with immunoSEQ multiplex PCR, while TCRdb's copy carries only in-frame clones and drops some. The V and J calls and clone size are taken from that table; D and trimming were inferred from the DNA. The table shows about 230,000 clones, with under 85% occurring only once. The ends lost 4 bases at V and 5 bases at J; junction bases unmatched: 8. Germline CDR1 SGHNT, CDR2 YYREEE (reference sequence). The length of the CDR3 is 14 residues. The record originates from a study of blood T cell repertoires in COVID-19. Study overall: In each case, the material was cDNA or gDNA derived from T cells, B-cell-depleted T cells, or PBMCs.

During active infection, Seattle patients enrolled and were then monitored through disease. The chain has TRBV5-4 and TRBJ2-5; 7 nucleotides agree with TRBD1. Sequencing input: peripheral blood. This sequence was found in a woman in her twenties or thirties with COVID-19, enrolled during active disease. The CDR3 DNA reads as TGTGCCAGCAGCCCCTACAGGGGTATGGAGACCCAGTACTTC. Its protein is CASSPYRGMETQYF.